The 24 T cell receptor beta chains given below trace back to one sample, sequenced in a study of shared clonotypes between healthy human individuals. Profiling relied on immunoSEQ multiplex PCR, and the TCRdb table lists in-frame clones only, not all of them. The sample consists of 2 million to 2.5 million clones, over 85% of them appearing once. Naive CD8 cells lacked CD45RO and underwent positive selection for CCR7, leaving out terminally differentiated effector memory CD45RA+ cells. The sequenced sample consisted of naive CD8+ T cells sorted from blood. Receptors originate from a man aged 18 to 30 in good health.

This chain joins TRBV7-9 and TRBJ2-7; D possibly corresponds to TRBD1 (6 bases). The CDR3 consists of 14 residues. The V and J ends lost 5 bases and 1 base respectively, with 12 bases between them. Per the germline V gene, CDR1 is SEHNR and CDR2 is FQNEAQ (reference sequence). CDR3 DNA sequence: TGTGCCAGCAGCCGGGCCGGGACATCCTACGAGCAGTACTTC. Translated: CASSRAGTSYEQYF.

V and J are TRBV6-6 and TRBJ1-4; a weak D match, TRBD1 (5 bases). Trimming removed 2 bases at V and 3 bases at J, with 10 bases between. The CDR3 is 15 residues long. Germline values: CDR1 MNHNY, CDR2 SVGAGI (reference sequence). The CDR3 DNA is TGTGCCAGCAGTTACCTGGAACAGGCTAATGAAAAACTGTTTTTT. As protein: CASSYLEQANEKLFF.

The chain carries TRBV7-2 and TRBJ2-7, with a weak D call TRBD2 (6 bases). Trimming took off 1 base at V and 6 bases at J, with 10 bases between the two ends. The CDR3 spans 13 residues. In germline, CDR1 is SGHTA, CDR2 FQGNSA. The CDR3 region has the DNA TGTGCCAGCAGCTTAGGGGCGGGGCCCGAGCAGTACTTC. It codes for CASSLGAGPEQYF.

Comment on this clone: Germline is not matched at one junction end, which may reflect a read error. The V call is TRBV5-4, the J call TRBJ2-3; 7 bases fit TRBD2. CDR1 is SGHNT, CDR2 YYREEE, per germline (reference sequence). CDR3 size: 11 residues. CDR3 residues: CASSSTSDPHF. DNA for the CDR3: TGTGCCAGCAGCTCCACTAGCGACCCACATTTT. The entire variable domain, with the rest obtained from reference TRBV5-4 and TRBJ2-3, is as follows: ETGVTQSPTHLIKTRGQQVTLRCSSQSGHNTVSWYQQALGQGPQFIFQYYREEENGRGNFPPRFSGLQFPNYSSELNVNALELDDSALYLCASSSTSDPHFGPGTRLTVL.

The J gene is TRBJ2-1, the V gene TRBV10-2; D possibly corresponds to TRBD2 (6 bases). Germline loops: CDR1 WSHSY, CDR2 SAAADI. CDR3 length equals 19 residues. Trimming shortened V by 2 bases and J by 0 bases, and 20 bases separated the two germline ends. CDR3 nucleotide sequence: TGCGCCAGCAGTGAGCCTACCCCCCTAGCGCGAGGCTCCTACAATGAGCAGTTCTTC. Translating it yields CASSEPTPLARGSYNEQFF.

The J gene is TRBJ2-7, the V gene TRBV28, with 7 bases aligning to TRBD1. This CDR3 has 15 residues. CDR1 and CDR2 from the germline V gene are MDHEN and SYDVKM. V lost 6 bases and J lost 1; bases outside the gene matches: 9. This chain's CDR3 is CASSSLDRRSYEQYF. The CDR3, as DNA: TGTGCCAGCAGCTCCCTGGACAGGAGATCCTACGAGCAGTACTTC. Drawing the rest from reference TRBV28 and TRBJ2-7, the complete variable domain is DVKVTQSSRYLVKRTGEKVFLECVQDMDHENMFWYRQDPGLGLRLIYFSYDVKMKEKGDIPEGYSVSREKKERFSLILESASTNQTSMYLCASSSLDRRSYEQYFGPGTRLTVT.

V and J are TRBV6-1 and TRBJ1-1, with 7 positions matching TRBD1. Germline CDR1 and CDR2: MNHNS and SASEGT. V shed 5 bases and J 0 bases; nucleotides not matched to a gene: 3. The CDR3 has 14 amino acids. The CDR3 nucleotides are TGTGCCAGCAGTCTCGACAGGGTGAACACTGAAGCTTTCTTT. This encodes CASSLDRVNTEAFF.

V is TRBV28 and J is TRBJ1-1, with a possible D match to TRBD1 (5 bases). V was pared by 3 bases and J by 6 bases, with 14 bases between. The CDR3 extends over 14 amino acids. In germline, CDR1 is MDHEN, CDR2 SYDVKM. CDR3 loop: CASSLLGLGAEAFF. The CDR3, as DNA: TGTGCCAGCAGTTTGCTGGGACTCGGCGCTGAAGCTTTCTTT.

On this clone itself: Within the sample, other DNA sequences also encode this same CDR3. The CDR3, as DNA: TGTGCCAGCAGCTTATCCCGGACTAGCTCCTACAATGAGCAGTTCTTC. Its translation: CASSLSRTSSYNEQFF. This chain links TRBV11-2 with TRBJ2-1; TRBD2 aligns across 7 bases. The CDR3 extends over 16 amino acids. V dropped 2 bases and J dropped 0; count of bases not matched to a gene: 4. CDR1 SGHAT and CDR2 FQNNGV come from the germline V gene.

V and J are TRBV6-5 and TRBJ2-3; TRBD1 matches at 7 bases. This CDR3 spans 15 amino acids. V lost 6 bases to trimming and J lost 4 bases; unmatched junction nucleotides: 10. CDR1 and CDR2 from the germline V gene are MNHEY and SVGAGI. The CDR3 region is CASSPTTGLADTQYF. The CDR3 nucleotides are TGTGCCAGCAGCCCGACGACAGGGCTCGCAGATACGCAGTATTTT.

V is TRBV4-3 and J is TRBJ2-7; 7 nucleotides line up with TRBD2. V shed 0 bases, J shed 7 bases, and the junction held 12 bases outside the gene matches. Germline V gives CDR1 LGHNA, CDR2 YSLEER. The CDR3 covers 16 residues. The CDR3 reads CASSQEEKAGRGEQYF. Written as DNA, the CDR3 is TGCGCCAGCAGCCAAGAAGAGAAAGCGGGACGGGGGGAGCAGTACTTC.

CDR3 protein: CSATGTSSETQYF. The CDR3 bases are TGCAGCGCCACCGGGACTAGCAGTGAGACCCAGTACTTC. This chain uses TRBV29-1 with TRBJ2-5; 9 nucleotides align to TRBD2. The ends lost 7 bases at V and 5 bases at J; junction bases unmatched: 8. The CDR3 spans 13 residues. Germline V gives CDR1 SQVTM, CDR2 ANQGSEA.

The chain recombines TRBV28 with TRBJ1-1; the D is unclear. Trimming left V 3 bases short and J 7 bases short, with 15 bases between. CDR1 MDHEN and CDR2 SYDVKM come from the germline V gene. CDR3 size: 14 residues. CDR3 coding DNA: TGTGCCAGCAGTTTCTCCCCAGGATATTTTGAAGCTTTCTTT. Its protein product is CASSFSPGYFEAFF.

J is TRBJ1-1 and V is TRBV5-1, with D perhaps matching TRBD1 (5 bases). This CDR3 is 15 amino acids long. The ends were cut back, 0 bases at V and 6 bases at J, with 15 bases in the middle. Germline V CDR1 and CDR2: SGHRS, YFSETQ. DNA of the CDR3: TGCGCCAGCAGCTTGGGTGGAGGGGTAGGGGCTGAAGCTTTCTTT. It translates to CASSLGGGVGAEAFF.

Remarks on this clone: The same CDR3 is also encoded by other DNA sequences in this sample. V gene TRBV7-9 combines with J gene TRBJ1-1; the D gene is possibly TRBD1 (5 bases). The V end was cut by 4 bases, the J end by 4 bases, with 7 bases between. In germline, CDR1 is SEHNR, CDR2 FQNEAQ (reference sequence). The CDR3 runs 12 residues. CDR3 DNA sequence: TGTGCCAGCAGCTACGGGGCCACTGAAGCTTTCTTT. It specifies CASSYGATEAFF.

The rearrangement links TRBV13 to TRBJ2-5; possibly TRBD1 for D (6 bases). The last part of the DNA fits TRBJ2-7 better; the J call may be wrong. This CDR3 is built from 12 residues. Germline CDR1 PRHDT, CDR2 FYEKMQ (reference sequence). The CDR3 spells CASSSTGYEQYF. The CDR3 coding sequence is TGTGCCAGCAGCTCGACAGGCTACGAGCAGTACTTC.

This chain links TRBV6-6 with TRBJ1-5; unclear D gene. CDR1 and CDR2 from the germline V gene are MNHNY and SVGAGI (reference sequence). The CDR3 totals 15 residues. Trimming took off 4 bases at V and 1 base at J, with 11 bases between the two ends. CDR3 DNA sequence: TGTGCCAGCAGTTCGGAGAAGGTGAGCAATCAGCCCCAGCATTTT. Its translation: CASSSEKVSNQPQHF.

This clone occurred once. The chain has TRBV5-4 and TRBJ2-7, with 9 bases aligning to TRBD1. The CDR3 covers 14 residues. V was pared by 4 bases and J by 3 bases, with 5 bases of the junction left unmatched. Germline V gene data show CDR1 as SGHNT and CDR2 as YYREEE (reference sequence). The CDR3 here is CASSVGTGNYEQYF. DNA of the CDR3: TGTGCCAGCAGCGTTGGGACAGGGAACTACGAGCAGTACTTC.

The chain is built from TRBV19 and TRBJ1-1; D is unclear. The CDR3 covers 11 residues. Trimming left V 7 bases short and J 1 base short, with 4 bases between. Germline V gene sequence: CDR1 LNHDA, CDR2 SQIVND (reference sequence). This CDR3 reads CASISNTEAFF. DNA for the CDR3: TGTGCCAGTATCTCGAACACTGAAGCTTTCTTT. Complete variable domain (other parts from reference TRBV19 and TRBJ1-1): DGGITQSPKYLFRKEGQNVTLSCEQNLNHDAMYWYRQDPGQGLRLIYYSQIVNDFQKGDIAEGYSVSREKKESFPLTVTSAQKNPTAFYLCASISNTEAFFGQGTRLTVV.

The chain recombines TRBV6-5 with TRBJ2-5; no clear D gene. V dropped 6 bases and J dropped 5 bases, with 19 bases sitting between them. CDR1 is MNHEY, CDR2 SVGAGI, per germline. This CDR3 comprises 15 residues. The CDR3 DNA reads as TGTGCCAGCAGAACCCTACAAGGGTTTCGGGAGACCCAGTACTTC. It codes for CASRTLQGFRETQYF.

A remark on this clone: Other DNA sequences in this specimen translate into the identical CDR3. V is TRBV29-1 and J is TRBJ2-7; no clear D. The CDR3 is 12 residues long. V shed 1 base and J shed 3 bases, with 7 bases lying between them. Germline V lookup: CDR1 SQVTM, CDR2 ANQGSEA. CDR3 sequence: CSVEGRNYEQYF. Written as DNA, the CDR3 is TGCAGCGTTGAAGGTAGAAACTACGAGCAGTACTTC.

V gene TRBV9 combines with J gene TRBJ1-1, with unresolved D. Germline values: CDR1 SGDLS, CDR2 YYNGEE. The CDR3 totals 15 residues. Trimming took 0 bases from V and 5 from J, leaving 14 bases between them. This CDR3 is CASSVGSDPLTEAFF. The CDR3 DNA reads TGTGCCAGCAGCGTAGGATCAGATCCGCTGACTGAAGCTTTCTTT.

CDR3 sequence: CASSFLGPRTDTQYF. The CDR3 bases are TGTGCCAGCAGCTTTCTCGGGCCACGCACAGATACGCAGTATTTT. The J gene is TRBJ2-3, the V gene TRBV11-2; the D is unclear. Germline CDR1 is SGHAT and CDR2 is FQNNGV. CDR3 length equals 15 residues. Trimming cost V 3 bases and J 1 base, with 11 bases left between them.

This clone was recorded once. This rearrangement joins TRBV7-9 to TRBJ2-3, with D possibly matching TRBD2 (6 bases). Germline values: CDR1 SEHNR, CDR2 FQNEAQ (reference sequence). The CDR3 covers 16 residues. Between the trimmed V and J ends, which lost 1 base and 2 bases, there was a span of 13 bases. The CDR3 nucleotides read TGTGCCAGCAGCTTAGAGGGACTCCAATACACAGATACGCAGTATTTT. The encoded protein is CASSLEGLQYTDTQYF.